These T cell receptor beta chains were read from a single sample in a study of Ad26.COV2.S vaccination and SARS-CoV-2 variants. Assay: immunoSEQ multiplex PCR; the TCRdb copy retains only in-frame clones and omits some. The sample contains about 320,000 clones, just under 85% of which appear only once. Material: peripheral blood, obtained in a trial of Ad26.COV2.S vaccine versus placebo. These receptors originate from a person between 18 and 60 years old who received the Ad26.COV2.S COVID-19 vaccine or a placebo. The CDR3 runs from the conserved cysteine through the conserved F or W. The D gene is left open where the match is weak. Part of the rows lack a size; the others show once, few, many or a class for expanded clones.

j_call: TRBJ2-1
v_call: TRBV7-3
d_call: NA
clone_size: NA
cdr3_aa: CASSLNQGRGYNEQFF
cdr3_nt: TGTGCCAGCAGCTTAAATCAGGGGAGAGGCTACAATGAGCAGTTCTTC

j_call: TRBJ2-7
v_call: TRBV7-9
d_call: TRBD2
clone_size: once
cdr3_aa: CASSLFTGGPYEQYF
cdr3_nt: TGTGCCAGCAGCTTATTTACGGGGGGTCCCTACGAGCAGTACTTC

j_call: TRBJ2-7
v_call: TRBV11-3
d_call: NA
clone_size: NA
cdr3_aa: CASSWGGTYEQYF
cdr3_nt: TGTGCCAGCAGCTGGGGCGGAACCTACGAGCAGTACTTC

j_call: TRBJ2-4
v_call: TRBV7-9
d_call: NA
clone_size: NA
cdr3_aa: CASSLSGSAKNIQYF
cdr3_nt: TGTGCCAGCAGCTTGTCAGGGTCAGCCAAAAACATTCAGTACTTC

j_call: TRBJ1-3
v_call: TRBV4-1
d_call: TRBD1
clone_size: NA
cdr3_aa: CASSQDRGQGVGGNTIYF
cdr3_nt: TGCGCCAGCAGCCAAGATCGGGGACAGGGGGTCGGTGGAAACACCATATATTTT

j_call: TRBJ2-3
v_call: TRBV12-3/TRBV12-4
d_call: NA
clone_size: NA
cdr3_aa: CASSSSGTADQYF
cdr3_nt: TGTGCCAGCAGCTCTTCGGGGACCGCTGATCAGTATTTT

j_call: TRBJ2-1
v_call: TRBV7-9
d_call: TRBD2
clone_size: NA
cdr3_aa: CASSRTSGSSYNEQFF
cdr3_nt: TGTGCCAGCAGTCGCACTAGCGGGAGCTCCTACAATGAGCAGTTCTTC

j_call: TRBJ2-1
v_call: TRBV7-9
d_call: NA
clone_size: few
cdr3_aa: CASSLTNEQFF
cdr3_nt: TGTGCCAGCAGCTTAACCAATGAGCAGTTCTTC

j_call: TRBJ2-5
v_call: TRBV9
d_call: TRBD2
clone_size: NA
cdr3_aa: CASSPGTSGTQYF
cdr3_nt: TGTGCCAGCAGCCCCGGGACTAGTGGGACCCAGTACTTC

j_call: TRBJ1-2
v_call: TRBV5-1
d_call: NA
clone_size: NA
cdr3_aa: CASSSGDNYGYTF
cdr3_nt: TGCGCCAGCAGCTCCGGAGATAACTATGGCTACACCTTC

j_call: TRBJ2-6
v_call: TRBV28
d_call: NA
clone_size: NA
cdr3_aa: CASNSGVTGANVLTF
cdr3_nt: TGTGCCAGCAATAGTGGGGTGACTGGGGCCAACGTCCTGACTTTC

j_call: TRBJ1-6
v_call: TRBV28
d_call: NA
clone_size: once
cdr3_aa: CASSFRGNNSPLHF
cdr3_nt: TGTGCCAGCAGTTTCCGAGGGAATAATTCACCCCTCCACTTT

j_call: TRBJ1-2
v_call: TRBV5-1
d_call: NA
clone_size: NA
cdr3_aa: CASSLGGGVYYGYTF
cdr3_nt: TGCGCCAGCAGCTTGGGTGGGGGCGTATACTATGGCTACACCTTC

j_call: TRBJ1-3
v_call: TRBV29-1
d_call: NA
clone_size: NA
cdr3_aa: CSVVKTGNTIYF
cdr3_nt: TGCAGCGTTGTAAAGACTGGAAACACCATATATTTT

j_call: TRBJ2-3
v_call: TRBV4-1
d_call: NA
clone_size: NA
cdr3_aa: CASSLVGGETDTQYF
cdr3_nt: TGCGCCAGCAGCCTGGTAGGGGGAGAGACAGATACGCAGTATTTT

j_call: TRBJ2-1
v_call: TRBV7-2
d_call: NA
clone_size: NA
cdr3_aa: CASSLRWGSHDEQFF
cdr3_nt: TGTGCCAGCAGCTTAAGGTGGGGGTCCCACGATGAGCAGTTCTTC

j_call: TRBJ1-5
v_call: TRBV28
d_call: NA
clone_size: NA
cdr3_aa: CASSFLGGEGGPQHF
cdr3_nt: TGTGCCAGCAGTTTTCTTGGGGGGGAAGGAGGGCCCCAGCATTTT

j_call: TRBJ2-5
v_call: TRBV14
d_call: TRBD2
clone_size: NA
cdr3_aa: CASSQEAGGTQYF
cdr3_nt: TGTGCCAGCAGCCAAGAGGCGGGGGGGACCCAGTACTTC

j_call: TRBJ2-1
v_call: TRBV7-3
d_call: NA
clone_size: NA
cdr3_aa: CASSLTGGASHEQFF
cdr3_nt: TGTGCCAGCAGCTTAACTGGGGGGGCAAGCCATGAGCAGTTCTTC

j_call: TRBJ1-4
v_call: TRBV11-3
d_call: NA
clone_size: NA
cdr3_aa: CASSPAGSTNEKLFF
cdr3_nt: TGTGCCAGCAGCCCCGCAGGCTCAACTAATGAAAAACTGTTTTTT

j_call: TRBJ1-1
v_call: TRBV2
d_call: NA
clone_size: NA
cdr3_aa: CASSVQGSTEAFF
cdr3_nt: TGTGCCAGCTCGGTTCAGGGGTCCACTGAAGCTTTCTTT